What follows are 3 T cell receptor beta chains derived from one specimen sequenced in a study of CD8 T cells in Susac syndrome. Random hexamers were used to reverse transcribe about 0.45 to 1 ug of RNA. TCRdb analysed the immunoSEQ multiplex PCR reads with MiXCR anew, one entry per CDR3 protein. The sample shows about 150,000 distinct CDR3 sequences, approximately 95% of them seen only once. The sequencing sample was made of CD4+ T cells from PBMCs. Every receptor here comes from a human donor with Susac syndrome.

The chain links TRBV4-1 to TRBJ1-1, with 9 bases matching TRBD1. V lost 4 bases to trimming and J lost 4 bases; unmatched junction nucleotides: 7. CDR1 and CDR2 (germline): MGHRA, YSYEKL. This CDR3 comprises 15 residues. The CDR3 loop reads CASSLRQGGITEAFF. CDR3 in DNA: TGCGCCAGCAGCCTCCGACAGGGGGGGATCACTGAAGCTTTCTTT.

This sequence joins TRBV7-3 and TRBJ2-2, with D tentatively TRBD2 (5 bases). CDR3 size: 12 residues. The V end was cut by 11 bases, the J end by 5 bases, with 12 bases between. CDR1 is SGHTA, CDR2 FQGTGA, per germline. CDR3 DNA sequence: TGTGCCTCCCGGACGGGGACCGGGGAGCTGTTTTTT. Translated, it gives CASRTGTGELFF.

The chain carries TRBV7-8 and TRBJ1-5; D not certain. V lost 1 base and J 5 bases, leaving 9 bases between the germline ends. Germline CDR1 reads SGHVS; CDR2 reads FQNEAQ. There are 14 residues in the CDR3. The CDR3 sequence: CASSLGPGDQPQHF. DNA of the CDR3: TGTGCCAGCAGCTTAGGGCCTGGGGATCAGCCCCAGCATTTT.